This T cell receptor (beta chain) derives from a study of Tregs in tolerant kidney transplant recipients. TCRdb's copy holds only in-frame clones and misses some; the assay was immunoSEQ multiplex PCR. The profile shows 55,000 to 70,000 clones, 80% to 90% of them singletons. Overall study results and limits: Changing PCR primers prevented nucleotide comparison between some patients' samples.

V lost 1 base and J lost 3, with 9 bases in between. The V gene's germline CDR1 is MGHRA and CDR2 YSYEKL. This CDR3 has 14 amino acids. CD4+CD25+CD127- Tregs, CD4+CD25- non-Tregs, CD4 and CD8 cells were sorted. Comment on this clone: Its antigen is not known.

This sequence originates from a human donor who received a combined kidney and bone marrow transplant. The chain recombines TRBV4-1 with TRBJ1-2; D call uncertain. Sequencing was performed on Tregs from blood, taken before the transplant. The DNA for the CDR3 is TGCGCCAGCAGCCAAGTCGCAGGCCACTATGGCTACACCTTC. Its translation: CASSQVAGHYGYTF.